The 29 T cell receptor beta chains in this list originate from one sample, sequenced in a study of control samples from healthy donors and cancer patients. The repertoire was sequenced with immunoSEQ multiplex PCR; TCRdb's copy has only in-frame clones and lacks some. This table has 80,000 to 100,000 clones, just under 95% appearing once. Specimen: blood. The receptor set was obtained from a human donor in good health. The donor label of this sample is uncertain.

This chain joins TRBV9 and TRBJ2-1; D may be TRBD2 (5 bases). The V gene's germline CDR1 is SGDLS and CDR2 YYNGEE. Trimming cost V 4 bases and J 7 bases, with 18 bases left between them. The CDR3 is 15 residues long. This chain's CDR3 is CASSPREGTGNEQFF. Written as DNA, the CDR3 is TGTGCCAGCAGCCCCCGAGAGGGTACGGGGAATGAGCAGTTCTTC.

The J gene is TRBJ1-4, the V gene TRBV2; D ambiguous. Trimming stripped 6 bases from V and 3 bases from J, with 8 bases between. This CDR3 has 13 residues. Germline-derived CDR1 and CDR2 are SNHLY and FYNNEI. Here the CDR3 DNA reads TGTGCCAGCAGATGGCAGTCTAATGAAAAACTGTTTTTT. Its protein product is CASRWQSNEKLFF.

The chain carries TRBV5-1 and TRBJ1-1, with 7 bases fitting TRBD1. This CDR3 is 14 amino acids long. The ends lost 5 bases at V and 1 base at J; junction bases unmatched: 5. The germline V gene encodes CDR1 SGHRS and CDR2 YFSETQ. For the CDR3, the DNA is TGCGCCAGCAGATTAGGGGGCTCGAACACTGAAGCTTTCTTT. This gives the protein CASRLGGSNTEAFF.

The chain links TRBV29-1 to TRBJ1-1; TRBD1 matches at 10 bases. V lost 8 bases, J lost 1 base, and 7 bases stayed unmatched. Germline V gene data show CDR1 as SQVTM and CDR2 as ANQGSEA. CDR3 length equals 14 residues. CDR3 amino acids: CSTGQGVGNTEAFF. The DNA for the CDR3 is TGCAGCACAGGACAGGGGGTGGGGAACACTGAAGCTTTCTTT.

The V and J genes are TRBV2 and TRBJ2-7, with TRBD2 as a possible D gene (7 bases). The CDR3 is 17 residues long. Germline V lookup: CDR1 SNHLY, CDR2 FYNNEI. V shed 7 bases and J shed 0 bases, with 22 bases lying between them. The CDR3 is CASIQDSGVSGSYEQYV. CDR3 DNA sequence: TGTGCCAGCATTCAGGACAGCGGGGTGAGTGGCTCCTACGAGCAGTACGTC.

This clone came up a few times. V usage is TRBV24-1 and J usage is TRBJ2-2, with 13 bases identical to TRBD2. The CDR3 sequence is 18 residues long. Trimming took 0 bases from V and 7 from J; bases not matched to a gene: 7. The germline gives CDR1 KGHDR, CDR2 SFDVKD. CDR3 residues: CATSDLSTSGGRCGELFF. In DNA, the CDR3 is TGTGCCACCAGTGATTTGTCGACTAGCGGGGGGAGGTGCGGGGAGCTGTTTTTT.

The V call is TRBV19, the J call TRBJ2-6; the D gene is possibly TRBD2 (5 bases). The length of the CDR3 is 17 residues. V lost 3 bases and J 2 bases, leaving 14 bases between the germline ends. Germline CDR1 LNHDA, CDR2 SQIVND (reference sequence). CDR3 bases: TGTGCCAGTAGTATTGTATTGGGGAGCACTGGGGCCAACGTCCTGACTTTC. Protein sequence: CASSIVLGSTGANVLTF.

The genes are TRBV7-2 and TRBJ2-5; weak D call: TRBD1 (6 bases). There are 14 residues in the CDR3. Germline V gene lookup returns CDR1 SGHTA and CDR2 FQGNSA. With 3 bases removed from V and 0 bases from J, the gap between germline ends came to 8 bases. The CDR3 reads CASSLTGHQETQYF. CDR3 bases: TGTGCCAGCAGCTTGACAGGCCACCAAGAGACCCAGTACTTC.

The chain recombines TRBV25-1 with TRBJ2-7, with no clear D. V was trimmed by 0 bases and J by 0 bases, leaving 9 bases between them. The CDR3 is 15 amino acids. Germline lookup yields CDR1 MGHDK and CDR2 SYGVNS. CDR3 in DNA: TGTGCCAGCAGTGAATATCTCGCCAACTCCTACGAGCAGTACTTC. This gives the protein CASSEYLANSYEQYF.

The V gene is TRBV7-9, the J gene TRBJ2-5; TRBD2 agrees at 8 bases. Trimming removed 6 bases from V and 0 bases from J; junction bases left unmatched: 0. CDR1 is SEHNR and CDR2 is FQNEAQ in the germline V gene (reference sequence). The CDR3 contains 13 residues. The CDR3 reads CASRAGDQETQYF. CDR3 in DNA: TGTGCCAGCAGAGCGGGGGACCAAGAGACCCAGTACTTC.

This chain uses TRBV11-2 with TRBJ1-1; D unclear. This CDR3 region has 10 residues. V dropped 4 bases and J dropped 10 bases, with 7 bases sitting between them. Germline lookup yields CDR1 SGHAT and CDR2 FQNNGV. CDR3 amino acids: CASSSRRAFF. CDR3 nucleotides: TGTGCCAGCAGCTCCCGAAGAGCTTTCTTT.

Regarding this clone: This specimen includes other DNA sequences encoding the same CDR3. The chain combines TRBV3-1 (or the pseudogene TRBV3-2) with TRBJ1-2; TRBD1 is a possible D gene (5 bases). The V end lost 4 bases, the J end lost 4 bases, and 13 bases lay between the germline ends. CDR1 is LGHDT and CDR2 is YNNKEL in the germline V gene (reference sequence). CDR3 length: 14 residues. DNA for the CDR3: TGTGCCAGCAGCCTAAGTGAAGGGGTCTATGGCTACACCTTC. Translating it yields CASSLSEGVYGYTF.

This chain joins TRBV12-3 or TRBV12-4 and TRBJ2-2, with D uncertain. Trimming stripped 9 bases from V and 0 bases from J, with 5 bases between. The CDR3 sequence is 12 residues long. The CDR3 is CASYTNTGELFF. The DNA for the CDR3 is TGTGCCAGTTATACGAACACCGGGGAGCTGTTTTTT.

This chain uses TRBV6-2 or TRBV6-3 with TRBJ1-5; D might be TRBD1 (6 bases). The germline V and J ends were trimmed by 2 bases and 6 bases, with 11 bases remaining between them. This CDR3 spans 14 amino acids. CDR1 is MNHEY and CDR2 is SVGEGT in the germline V gene. The CDR3 DNA follows: TGTGCCAGCAGTTACGCGGCAGGGGTTCAGCCCCAGCATTTT. Protein: CASSYAAGVQPQHF.

The CDR3 DNA follows: TGTGCCAGTAGTCCTATCAGAGAAACTAATGAAAAACTGTTTTTT. Protein: CASSPIRETNEKLFF. The rearrangement uses TRBV19 and TRBJ1-4, with D unclear. The V end was cut by 5 bases, the J end by 1 base, with 11 bases between. The CDR3 runs to 15 residues. Germline values: CDR1 LNHDA, CDR2 SQIVND (reference sequence).

This chain links TRBV24-1 with TRBJ2-1; tentatively, D is TRBD1 (6 bases). Trimming cost V 2 bases and J 8 bases, with 24 bases left between them. The CDR3 length is 18 residues. Germline V gene data show CDR1 as KGHDR and CDR2 as SFDVKD. The CDR3, as DNA: TGTGCCACCAGTGATTACCAGGGGTCGGGGATAACCCACGATGAGCAGTTCTTC. It specifies CATSDYQGSGITHDEQFF.

The chain links TRBV7-9 to TRBJ1-1, with 9 bases identical to TRBD1. The CDR3 totals 14 residues. Germline V lookup: CDR1 SEHNR, CDR2 FQNEAQ (reference sequence). After removal of 1 base from V and 8 bases from J, the junction contained 5 bases not matched to a gene. The CDR3, as DNA: TGTGCCAGCAGCTTAGTCGGCGGGACAGGGGAAGCTTTCTTT. Amino acid sequence: CASSLVGGTGEAFF.

The V gene is TRBV5-8, the J gene TRBJ1-6; maybe TRBD1 (6 bases). V lost 4 bases and J lost 9, with 20 bases in between. Germline CDR1 and CDR2: SGHTS and YDEGEE. This CDR3 contains 16 residues. CDR3: CASSPWYRAGGSPLHF. Here the CDR3 DNA reads TGTGCCAGCAGCCCCTGGTACAGGGCTGGGGGTTCACCCCTCCACTTT.

The chain employs TRBV5-1 and TRBJ1-2; tentative D call: TRBD1 (6 bases). Trimming cost V 5 bases and J 6 bases, with 14 bases left between them. CDR1 is SGHRS and CDR2 is YFSETQ in the germline V gene. The CDR3 runs 13 residues. This CDR3 is CASSLTGFDGYTF. The CDR3 DNA follows: TGCGCCAGCAGTCTAACAGGGTTCGATGGCTACACCTTC.

V is TRBV19 and J is TRBJ1-5, with 10 bases identical to TRBD1. There are 17 residues in the CDR3. CDR1 LNHDA and CDR2 SQIVND come from the germline V gene (reference sequence). Trimming cost V 5 bases and J 4 bases; bases outside gene matches: 11. CDR3 bases: TGTGCCAGTAGTCCCCCCGGACAGGGGGTTTATAATCAGCCCCAGCATTTT. Its translation: CASSPPGQGVYNQPQHF.

V and J are TRBV25-1 and TRBJ1-6; D gene unclear. Trimming took 5 bases from V and 7 from J, leaving 15 bases between them. CDR1 is MGHDK, CDR2 SYGVNS, per germline. The CDR3 runs to 15 residues. Here the CDR3 DNA reads TGTGCCAGCAGTCCACCGGGTCTGGGGAATTCACCCCTCCACTTT. It encodes CASSPPGLGNSPLHF.

The chain couples TRBV29-1 to TRBJ2-2; 11 bases match TRBD1. Germline trimming cut 6 bases from V and 5 bases from J; bases unmatched to any gene: 2. The V gene's germline CDR1 is SQVTM and CDR2 ANQGSEA. The CDR3 runs 13 residues. The CDR3 nucleotides are TGCAGCGTAAGGGACAGGGGGACCGGGGAGCTGTTTTTT. Protein product: CSVRDRGTGELFF.

The chain uses TRBV5-4 and TRBJ2-3; no clear D gene. Trimming left V 4 bases short and J 2 bases short, with 14 bases between. This CDR3 has 15 residues. Germline values: CDR1 SGHNT, CDR2 YYREEE (reference sequence). The CDR3 spells CASSPGGPDTDTQYF. CDR3 nucleotides: TGTGCCAGCAGCCCCGGTGGCCCGGACACAGATACGCAGTATTTT.

This clone is a singleton in its sample. The rearrangement joins TRBV9 to TRBJ2-1; TRBD1 agrees at 8 bases. CDR3 length: 14 residues. J was trimmed by 6 bases and V by 1 base; bases with no gene match: 3. Germline CDR1 and CDR2: SGDLS and YYNGEE. The CDR3 spells CASSVSGGANEQFF. CDR3 in DNA: TGTGCCAGCAGCGTATCAGGGGGCGCCAATGAGCAGTTCTTC. Full variable domain (outside the CDR3, taken from reference TRBV9 and TRBJ2-1): DSGVTQTPKHLITATGQRVTLRCSPRSGDLSVYWYQQSLDQGLQFLIQYYNGEERAKGNILERFSAQQFPDLHSELNLSSLELGDSALYFCASSVSGGANEQFFGPGTRLTVL.

The CDR3 DNA reads TGTGCCAGCAGTGAATCGGGCAGGGGGCGAGTTTCACCCCTCCACTTT. This sequence encodes CASSESGRGRVSPLHF. This rearrangement joins TRBV25-1 to TRBJ1-6, with TRBD1 identical over 8 bases. CDR1 is MGHDK, CDR2 SYGVNS, per germline. The V and J ends lost 1 base and 9 bases, in that order; junction bases with no gene match: 8. CDR3 length equals 16 residues.

This clone was counted only a few times. This chain uses TRBV18 with TRBJ1-2; D unresolved. Trimming took 3 bases from V and 0 from J, leaving 11 bases between them. Germline loops: CDR1 KGHSH, CDR2 LQKENI. The CDR3 sequence is 15 residues long. The CDR3 sequence is CASSPETQANYGYTF. DNA of the CDR3: TGTGCCAGCTCACCCGAGACTCAGGCTAACTATGGCTACACCTTC.

The rearrangement uses TRBV4-3 and TRBJ1-2; no definite D call. Trimming cost V 0 bases and J 5 bases, with 13 bases left between them. CDR3 size: 15 residues. Germline CDR1 LGHNA, CDR2 YSLEER. CDR3 region: CASSQEGTTVYGYTF. DNA for the CDR3: TGCGCCAGCAGCCAAGAAGGTACTACAGTATATGGCTACACCTTC.

The genes are TRBV27 and TRBJ1-2; 7 bases fit TRBD1. V was clipped by 3 bases and J by 3 bases; unmatched bases: 7. Germline V gene data show CDR1 as MNHEY and CDR2 as SMNVEV (reference sequence). The CDR3 runs to 15 residues. CDR3 amino acids: CASSLVPGTDYGYTF. As DNA, the CDR3 is TGTGCCAGCAGTTTGGTGCCAGGGACAGACTATGGCTACACCTTC.

The rearrangement uses TRBV11-2 and TRBJ1-2; no firm D call. The CDR3 has 13 amino acids. Trimming took 3 bases from V and 8 from J, leaving 13 bases between them. Germline lookup yields CDR1 SGHAT and CDR2 FQNNGV. The CDR3 loop reads CASSLSPRGGYTF. In nucleotides, the CDR3 is TGTGCCAGCAGCTTGAGCCCACGGGGAGGCTACACCTTC. Based on the CDR3 plus reference TRBV11-2 and TRBJ1-2, the full variable domain is EAGVAQSPRYKIIEKRQSVAFWCNPISGHATLYWYQQILGQGPKLLIQFQNNGVVDDSQLPKDRFSAERLKGVDSTLKIQPAKLEDSAVYLCASSLSPRGGYTFGSGTRLTVV.